The 25 T cell receptor beta chains listed next were all sequenced from one sample in a study of cytomegalovirus exposure and HLA in healthy donors. Use of 60 Vbeta and 13 Jbeta primers characterized the PCR. Assay used: immunoSEQ multiplex PCR; TCRdb lists only in-frame clones, some missing. The table has approximately 170,000 clones, around three quarters seen once. Source material: PBMCs. Every receptor here comes from a middle-aged man in good health and CMV-seronegative.

The CDR3 bases are TGCGCCAGCACCCGCTGGTCCTCCACAGGGGTCCACAATGAGCAGTTCTTC. As protein: CASTRWSSTGVHNEQFF. This rearrangement joins TRBV5-1 to TRBJ2-1, with 7 bases that match TRBD1. V lost 6 bases to trimming and J lost 5 bases; unmatched junction nucleotides: 17. Germline V lookup: CDR1 SGHRS, CDR2 YFSETQ. The CDR3 runs 17 residues.

The rearrangement links TRBV9 to TRBJ2-1; 8 positions agree with TRBD2. The J segment lost 4 bases and the V segment lost 3 bases, leaving 12 bases of the junction unmatched. The CDR3 sequence is 17 residues long. Per the germline V gene, CDR1 is SGDLS and CDR2 is YYNGEE. CDR3 coding DNA: TGTGCCAGCAGCGCGGGCCAGCCGAGCGGGAGTTACAATGAGCAGTTCTTC. It yields the protein CASSAGQPSGSYNEQFF. The variable domain in full, with the rest retrieved from reference TRBV9 and TRBJ2-1, is DSGVTQTPKHLITATGQRVTLRCSPRSGDLSVYWYQQSLDQGLQFLIQYYNGEERAKGNILERFSAQQFPDLHSELNLSSLELGDSALYFCASSAGQPSGSYNEQFFGPGTRLTVL.

The chain uses TRBV28 and TRBJ1-4, with TRBD1 matching over 8 bases. Germline V gene data show CDR1 as MDHEN and CDR2 as SYDVKM. Trimming cost V 6 bases and J 5 bases; bases outside gene matches: 5. This CDR3 comprises 14 residues. CDR3 DNA: TGTGCCAGCAGACCAGGGGGCGGGAATGAAAAACTGTTTTTT. The encoded protein is CASRPGGGNEKLFF.

This clone is a singleton in its sample. The chain couples TRBV11-2 to TRBJ1-4; no clear D. Germline V gene data show CDR1 as SGHAT and CDR2 as FQNNGV. Trimming cost V 4 bases and J 2 bases, with 14 bases left between them. The CDR3 sequence is 16 residues long. The DNA of the CDR3 is TGTGCCAGCAGCTGGAGTCCGGTAATCACTAATGAAAAACTGTTTTTT. Encoded protein: CASSWSPVITNEKLFF.

The rearrangement links TRBV19 to TRBJ1-1, with no clear D. The CDR3 runs to 13 residues. V shed 3 bases and J shed 3 bases, with 8 bases lying between them. CDR1 and CDR2 (germline): LNHDA, SQIVND (reference sequence). CDR3 in amino acids: CASSILLHTEAFF. The CDR3 DNA sequence: TGTGCCAGTAGTATCCTACTTCACACTGAAGCTTTCTTT.

The J gene is TRBJ2-5, the V gene TRBV2; 10 nucleotides match TRBD2. V gave up 7 bases and J gave up 4 bases; unmatched junction bases: 9. CDR1 and CDR2 from the germline V gene are SNHLY and FYNNEI. The CDR3 runs 15 residues. The CDR3 DNA reads TGTGCCAGCATTCGACCGGGACTAGCGCGAGAGACCCAGTACTTC. Translated, it gives CASIRPGLARETQYF.

V usage is TRBV2 and J usage is TRBJ1-3, with 8 positions matching TRBD1. Germline CDR1 and CDR2: SNHLY and FYNNEI. With 8 bases clipped from V and 9 bases from J, the junction kept 12 bases outside the gene matches. This CDR3 spans 14 amino acids. CDR3 bases: TGTGCCAGCCAAATGGAGACAGGGGTATCCACCATATATTTT. Protein: CASQMETGVSTIYF.

This chain links TRBV6-5 with TRBJ1-4; 7 positions match TRBD1. This CDR3 is built from 14 residues. Germline trimming cut 6 bases from V and 0 bases from J; bases unmatched to any gene: 1. The germline V gene encodes CDR1 MNHEY and CDR2 SVGAGI. The CDR3 protein is CASRQGTTNEKLFF. The CDR3 DNA reads as TGTGCCAGCAGACAGGGGACAACTAATGAAAAACTGTTTTTT.

The J gene is TRBJ1-1, the V gene TRBV10-1; D is undetermined. With 2 bases removed from V and 11 bases from J, the gap between germline ends came to 9 bases. The CDR3 sequence is 11 residues long. Germline assignment: CDR1 WNHNN and CDR2 SYGVQD (reference sequence). CDR3 protein: CASSEPGWAFF. CDR3 DNA sequence: TGCGCCAGCAGTGAGCCCGGGTGGGCTTTCTTT.

This clone was seen only a few times. The rearrangement uses TRBV4-2 and TRBJ2-1; D ambiguous. V lost 2 bases, J lost 4 bases, and 15 bases lay in between. Germline values: CDR1 LGHNA, CDR2 YNFKEQ. The CDR3 has 16 residues. Here the CDR3 DNA reads TGTGCCAGCAGCCAAAGGTCCCTTACGAGGTACAATGAGCAGTTCTTC. It is translated as CASSQRSLTRYNEQFF.

The rearrangement uses TRBV5-1 and TRBJ1-4; the match to TRBD1 covers 8 bases. V lost 2 bases to trimming and J lost 4 bases; unmatched junction nucleotides: 1. Germline CDR1 reads SGHRS; CDR2 reads YFSETQ. This CDR3 contains 14 residues. The CDR3 here is CASSLDRGNEKLFF. For the CDR3, the DNA is TGCGCCAGCAGCTTAGACAGGGGTAATGAAAAACTGTTTTTT.

This clone was counted a few times. The V call is TRBV19, the J call TRBJ2-3, with D perhaps TRBD1 (6 bases). This CDR3 has 15 residues. CDR1 is LNHDA, CDR2 SQIVND, per germline (reference sequence). V was trimmed by 3 bases and J by 4 bases, leaving 14 bases between them. The DNA of the CDR3 is TGTGCCAGTAGTATGGGGGCGCCTAGGGCAGATACGCAGTATTTT. The encoded protein is CASSMGAPRADTQYF.

V and J are TRBV27 and TRBJ1-4, with D maybe TRBD1 (5 bases). The CDR3 contains 14 residues. Deletions cut 4 bases from V and 8 bases from J, with 14 bases between. Germline V lookup: CDR1 MNHEY, CDR2 SMNVEV (reference sequence). Here the CDR3 reads CASSWSGPIEKLFF. CDR3 in DNA: TGTGCCAGCAGTTGGTCAGGGCCTATAGAAAAACTGTTTTTT.

The genes are TRBV5-1 and TRBJ2-2; 8 bases align to TRBD2. Looked up from germline, CDR1 is SGHRS and CDR2 is YFSETQ. The CDR3 totals 15 residues. The J segment lost 4 bases and the V segment lost 3 bases, leaving 5 bases of the junction unmatched. CDR3 amino acids: CASSYVAGGTGELFF. In DNA, the CDR3 is TGCGCCAGCAGCTATGTGGCGGGAGGCACCGGGGAGCTGTTTTTT.

The chain links TRBV19 to TRBJ1-2; D might be TRBD1 (6 bases). Germline values: CDR1 LNHDA, CDR2 SQIVND (reference sequence). This CDR3 has 14 residues. With 3 bases removed from V and 0 bases from J, the gap between germline ends came to 8 bases. CDR3 DNA sequence: TGTGCCAGTAGTATGCAGGGGACTAACTATGGCTACACCTTC. This sequence encodes CASSMQGTNYGYTF.

This clone was picked up a small number of times. The chain couples TRBV27 to TRBJ2-1, with 11 bases aligning to TRBD2. Unmatched junction bases numbered 1, after V lost 0 bases and J lost 3 bases. Germline CDR1 is MNHEY and CDR2 is SMNVEV (reference sequence). The CDR3 loop spans 16 amino acids. As DNA, the CDR3 is TGTGCCAGCAGTTTATCGGGGACTAGCGGCTACAATGAGCAGTTCTTC. This translates into CASSLSGTSGYNEQFF.

The CDR3 DNA follows: TGTGCCAGCAGCTTGGTTCACGGTTTACAGGGACAGGACACTGAAGCTTTCTTT. Its protein is CASSLVHGLQGQDTEAFF. The gene calls are TRBV5-5 and TRBJ1-1; 8 positions agree with TRBD1. V shed 0 bases, J shed 3 bases, and the junction held 13 bases outside the gene matches. CDR1 is SGHKS, CDR2 YYEKEE, per germline (reference sequence). The CDR3 is made up of 18 amino acids.

The gene calls are TRBV2 and TRBJ1-6; tentative D call: TRBD1 (6 bases). The CDR3 is 14 amino acids. Germline V gives CDR1 SNHLY, CDR2 FYNNEI. The V end lost 6 bases, the J end lost 6 bases, and 12 bases lay between the germline ends. The DNA of the CDR3 is TGTGCCAGCAGCGTCAGGGGAACTAATTCACCCCTCCACTTT. Translation: CASSVRGTNSPLHF.

The J gene is TRBJ2-1, the V gene TRBV5-1; D is unclear. The CDR3 is 15 residues long. The germline V gene has CDR1 SGHRS and CDR2 YFSETQ. Trimming took 2 bases from V and 0 from J, leaving 9 bases between them. The CDR3 region is CASSFLGGSYNEQFF. The CDR3 coding sequence is TGCGCCAGCAGCTTCCTAGGCGGCTCCTACAATGAGCAGTTCTTC.

V is TRBV2 and J is TRBJ1-4, with a tentative D call TRBD1 (6 bases). Trimming shortened V by 6 bases and J by 8 bases, and 16 bases separated the two germline ends. Germline CDR1 reads SNHLY; CDR2 reads FYNNEI. The CDR3 is 14 residues long. The CDR3 region has the DNA TGTGCCAGCAGGGCGGCTCAGGGGAAAGAAAAACTGTTTTTT. This gives the protein CASRAAQGKEKLFF.

With respect to this clone: Relative to the germline gene, one junction end is altered; a read error may explain this. The chain combines TRBV7-9 with TRBJ2-4; 7 nucleotides match TRBD2. The germline V gene has CDR1 SEHNR and CDR2 FQNEAQ (reference sequence). The CDR3 has 16 amino acids. CDR3 nucleotides: TGTGCCAGCAGCGTTACTAGCGCCCAGTGGGAAAACAGTCAGTACTTC. Translation gives CASSVTSAQWENSQYF.

This chain links TRBV19 with TRBJ2-3; 7 nucleotides line up with TRBD2. V lost 5 bases to trimming and J lost 1 base; unmatched junction nucleotides: 9. The CDR3 extends over 16 amino acids. CDR1 and CDR2 (germline): LNHDA, SQIVND (reference sequence). The CDR3 protein is CASSVKASGGTDTQYF. The CDR3, as DNA: TGTGCCAGTAGTGTCAAGGCTAGCGGAGGCACAGATACGCAGTATTTT.

Note on this clone: One junction end does not reproduce the germline sequence, and a read error may be involved. The chain links TRBV18 to TRBJ2-1, with 7 positions matching TRBD1. CDR3 length: 16 residues. Germline V gives CDR1 KGHSH, CDR2 LQKENI. The chain's CDR3 is CASPPLGGNSYNEQFF. The CDR3 DNA is TGTGCCAGCCCACCATTAGGGGGCAATTCCTACAATGAGCAGTTCTTC.

The chain links TRBV29-1 to TRBJ1-4; 9 nucleotides match TRBD1. This CDR3 has 15 amino acids. Looked up from germline, CDR1 is SQVTM and CDR2 is ANQGSEA. V shed 3 bases and J 3 bases; nucleotides not matched to a gene: 5. CDR3 nucleotide sequence: TGCAGCGTTGAGGACGACAGGGGGGCTAATGAAAAACTGTTTTTT. It encodes CSVEDDRGANEKLFF.

In regard to this clone: The junction does not match germline at one end; this may be a read error. The chain uses TRBV27 and TRBJ2-4; a possible D gene is TRBD2 (7 bases). The V gene's germline CDR1 is MNHEY and CDR2 SMNVEV (reference sequence). CDR3 size: 16 residues. The CDR3 spells CASSPDSGVAKNSQYF. CDR3 in DNA: TGTGCCAGCAGTCCGGACAGCGGGGTGGCCAAAAACAGTCAGTACTTC.